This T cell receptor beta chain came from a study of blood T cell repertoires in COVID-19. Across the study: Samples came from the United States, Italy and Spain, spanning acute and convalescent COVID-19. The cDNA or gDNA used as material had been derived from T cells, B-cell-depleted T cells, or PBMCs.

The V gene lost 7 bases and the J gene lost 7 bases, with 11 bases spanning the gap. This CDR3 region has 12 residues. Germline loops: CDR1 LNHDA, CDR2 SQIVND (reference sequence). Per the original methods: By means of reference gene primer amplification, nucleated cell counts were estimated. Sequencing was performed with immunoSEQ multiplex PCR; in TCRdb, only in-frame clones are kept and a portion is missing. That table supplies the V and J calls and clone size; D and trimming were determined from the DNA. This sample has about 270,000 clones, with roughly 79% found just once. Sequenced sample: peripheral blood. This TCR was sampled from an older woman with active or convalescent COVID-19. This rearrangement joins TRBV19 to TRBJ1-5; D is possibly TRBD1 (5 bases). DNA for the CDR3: TGTGCCAGTAAAGGCGGGGACCAGCCCCAGCATTTT. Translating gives CASKGGDQPQHF.